The rows below give T cell receptor beta chains drawn from one sample of a study of blood T cell repertoires in COVID-19. Sequencing was performed with immunoSEQ multiplex PCR; in TCRdb, only in-frame clones are kept and a portion is missing. The sample lists tens of thousands of clones, over 65% occurring once. The specimen was peripheral blood. Receptors were obtained from a man aged 70 or older with COVID-19, enrolled during active disease. Each CDR3 is given with its conserved first and last residue. The D gene is left open where the match is weak. Some rows mark clone size as missing; the rest say once, few, many or name a class of expanded clone.

clone size: once; V gene: TRBV7-2; D gene: TRBD1; J gene: TRBJ1-4; CDR3 protein: CARTPQGSWTNEKLFF; CDR3 DNA: TGTGCCAGGACACCACAGGGGTCTTGGACTAATGAAAAACTGTTTTTT
clone size: many; V gene: TRBV15; D gene: TRBD1; J gene: TRBJ2-3; CDR3 protein: CATSRETGKDTQYF; CDR3 DNA: TGTGCCACCAGCAGAGAGACAGGGAAAGATACGCAGTATTTT
clone size: NA; V gene: TRBV6-6; D gene: TRBD1; J gene: TRBJ1-2; CDR3 protein: CASRRTGIWENYGYTF; CDR3 DNA: TGTGCCAGCAGGCGGACAGGGATTTGGGAAAACTATGGCTACACCTTC
clone size: NA; V gene: TRBV19; D gene: NA; J gene: TRBJ1-2; CDR3 protein: CASSITLWTTYGYTF; CDR3 DNA: TGTGCCAGTAGTATCACCTTATGGACAACCTATGGCTACACCTTC
clone size: NA; V gene: TRBV27; D gene: TRBD1; J gene: TRBJ2-2; CDR3 protein: CASSLYSTGVPPGELFF; CDR3 DNA: TGTGCCAGCAGTTTATACTCGACAGGGGTTCCCCCCGGGGAGCTGTTTTTT
clone size: few; V gene: TRBV5-6; D gene: NA; J gene: TRBJ2-1; CDR3 protein: CASSLGSSYNEQFF; CDR3 DNA: TGTGCCAGCAGCTTGGGGAGCTCCTACAATGAGCAGTTCTTC
clone size: once; V gene: TRBV19; D gene: NA; J gene: TRBJ2-7; CDR3 protein: CASSTRLAEQYF; CDR3 DNA: TGTGCCAGTAGTACGCGACTTGCCGAGCAGTACTTC
clone size: NA; V gene: TRBV9; D gene: NA; J gene: TRBJ1-3; CDR3 protein: CASSASTGISGNTIYF; CDR3 DNA: TGTGCCAGCAGCGCCTCCACAGGGATCTCTGGAAACACCATATATTTT
clone size: NA; V gene: TRBV10-3; D gene: TRBD1; J gene: TRBJ1-6; CDR3 protein: CAISRQGENLSPLHF; CDR3 DNA: TGTGCCATCAGTCGACAGGGGGAGAATTTGTCACCCCTCCACTTT
clone size: once; V gene: TRBV10-3; D gene: TRBD1; J gene: TRBJ1-5; CDR3 protein: CAAQGGSEQPQHF; CDR3 DNA: TGTGCCGCCCAAGGGGGCTCGGAACAGCCCCAGCATTTT
clone size: NA; V gene: TRBV9; D gene: NA; J gene: TRBJ2-3; CDR3 protein: CASSVGPTATDTQYF; CDR3 DNA: TGTGCCAGCAGCGTAGGACCTACAGCCACAGATACGCAGTATTTT
clone size: NA; V gene: TRBV7-2; D gene: NA; J gene: TRBJ2-2; CDR3 protein: CASSKGGTATGELFF; CDR3 DNA: TGTGCCAGCAGCAAAGGCGGGACAGCCACCGGGGAGCTGTTTTTT
clone size: few; V gene: TRBV28; D gene: TRBD1; J gene: TRBJ2-5; CDR3 protein: CASSLGTGDRETQYF; CDR3 DNA: TGTGCCAGCAGTTTGGGAACCGGGGACAGAGAGACCCAGTACTTC
clone size: NA; V gene: TRBV7-3; D gene: TRBD2; J gene: TRBJ2-2; CDR3 protein: CASSLRGLAGVRAGELFF; CDR3 DNA: TGTGCCAGCAGCTTAAGGGGACTAGCGGGAGTTCGCGCCGGGGAGCTGTTTTTT
clone size: NA; V gene: TRBV5-1; D gene: TRBD1; J gene: TRBJ1-1; CDR3 protein: CASSWGTGESEAFF; CDR3 DNA: TGCGCCAGCAGCTGGGGGACAGGGGAGAGTGAAGCTTTCTTT
clone size: NA; V gene: TRBV27; D gene: NA; J gene: TRBJ1-5; CDR3 protein: CASSPRWGGDQPQHF; CDR3 DNA: TGTGCCAGCAGTCCCAGGTGGGGGGGAGATCAGCCCCAGCATTTT
clone size: NA; V gene: TRBV5-4; D gene: NA; J gene: TRBJ1-1; CDR3 protein: CASSLTENTEAFF; CDR3 DNA: TGTGCCAGCAGCTTGACAGAGAACACTGAAGCTTTCTTT
clone size: NA; V gene: TRBV19; D gene: NA; J gene: TRBJ1-1; CDR3 protein: CASSTRDILNTEAFF; CDR3 DNA: TGTGCCAGTAGTACCCGGGACATATTGAACACTGAAGCTTTCTTT
clone size: once; V gene: TRBV9; D gene: TRBD2; J gene: TRBJ2-7; CDR3 protein: CASSASGSRYEQYF; CDR3 DNA: TGTGCCAGCAGCGCGAGCGGGAGTAGATACGAGCAGTACTTC
clone size: NA; V gene: TRBV19; D gene: NA; J gene: TRBJ1-1; CDR3 protein: CATGGGITEAFF; CDR3 DNA: TGTGCCACGGGGGGGGGCATCACTGAAGCTTTCTTT
clone size: NA; V gene: TRBV7-3; D gene: NA; J gene: TRBJ2-5; CDR3 protein: CASSPNSRPQETQYF; CDR3 DNA: TGTGCCAGCAGCCCAAACTCTAGGCCCCAAGAGACCCAGTACTTC
clone size: NA; V gene: TRBV25-1; D gene: NA; J gene: TRBJ2-6; CDR3 protein: CASQTGTGANVLTF; CDR3 DNA: TGTGCCAGCCAAACAGGGACTGGGGCCAACGTCCTGACTTTC
clone size: NA; V gene: TRBV5-1; D gene: NA; J gene: TRBJ1-1; CDR3 protein: CASRIEDTEAFF; CDR3 DNA: TGCGCCAGCAGGATCGAGGACACTGAAGCTTTCTTT
clone size: few; V gene: TRBV5-1; D gene: NA; J gene: TRBJ1-2; CDR3 protein: CASRSERTANYGYTF; CDR3 DNA: TGCGCCAGCAGATCCGAGCGGACGGCTAACTATGGCTACACCTTC
clone size: NA; V gene: TRBV20-1; D gene: NA; J gene: TRBJ2-2; CDR3 protein: CSASFTRDSNTGELFF; CDR3 DNA: TGCAGTGCTAGTTTTACCCGGGATTCGAACACCGGGGAGCTGTTTTTT
clone size: NA; V gene: TRBV27; D gene: NA; J gene: TRBJ2-7; CDR3 protein: CASSLSYSYEQYF; CDR3 DNA: TGTGCCAGCAGTTTATCATACTCCTACGAGCAGTACTTC